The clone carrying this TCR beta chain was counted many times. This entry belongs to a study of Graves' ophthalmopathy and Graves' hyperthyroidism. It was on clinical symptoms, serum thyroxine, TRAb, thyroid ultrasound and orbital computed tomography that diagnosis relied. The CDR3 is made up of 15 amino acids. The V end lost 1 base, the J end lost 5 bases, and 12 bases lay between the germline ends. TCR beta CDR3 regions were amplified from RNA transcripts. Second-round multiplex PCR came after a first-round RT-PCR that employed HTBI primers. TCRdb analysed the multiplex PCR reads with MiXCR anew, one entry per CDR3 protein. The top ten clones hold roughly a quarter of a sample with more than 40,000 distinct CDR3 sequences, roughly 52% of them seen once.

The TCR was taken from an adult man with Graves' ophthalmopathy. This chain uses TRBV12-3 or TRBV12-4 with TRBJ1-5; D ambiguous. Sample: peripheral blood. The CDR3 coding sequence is TGTGCCAGCAGTTTAGGTTTACAGCCGTATCAGCCCCAGCATTTT. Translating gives CASSLGLQPYQPQHF.